This record concerns one T cell receptor (beta chain) sequence. These data are taken from a study of blood T cell repertoires in COVID-19. Study information: COVID-19 samples from acute and convalescent phases originated in the United States, Italy and Spain. T cells, B-cell-depleted T cells, or PBMCs provided the cDNA or gDNA that served as material.

Authors' data handling: The authors estimated nucleated cell counts from reference gene primer amplification. Profiling relied on immunoSEQ multiplex PCR, and the TCRdb table lists in-frame clones only, not all of them. The V and J calls and clone size were taken over from that table, and D and trimming were inferred from the DNA. The sample gives about 250,000 clones, 70% to 90% of which show up once; around 3.3% is in the top ten. The trim removed 5 bases at V and 2 bases at J, leaving 7 bases unmatched. The CDR3 is 15 amino acids. Germline V gives CDR1 LNHDA, CDR2 SQIVND (reference sequence). This sequence originates from a man between 18 and 29 years old with active or convalescent COVID-19. The sequenced sample consisted of peripheral blood. The chain employs TRBV19 and TRBJ2-7, with TRBD1 matching over 9 bases. CDR3 loop: CASSVQGAEPYEQYF. CDR3 DNA sequence: TGTGCCAGTAGTGTACAGGGGGCTGAGCCCTACGAGCAGTACTTC.